The 15 T cell receptor beta chains below were found in one sample sequenced in a study of cytomegalovirus exposure and HLA in healthy donors. Clones were read by immunoSEQ multiplex PCR, and TCRdb kept only the in-frame ones, dropping some. Of approximately 260,000 clones in the sample, approximately 86% are singletons; the top ten hold 1% to 1.5%. The sample taken for sequencing was PBMCs. The source of these receptors is a woman younger than 45 in good health and CMV-seropositive.

The V call is TRBV5-1, the J call TRBJ2-3; the D gene is possibly TRBD2 (6 bases). The CDR3 loop spans 16 amino acids. V was trimmed by 4 bases and J by 2 bases, leaving 17 bases between them. Germline V gene lookup returns CDR1 SGHRS and CDR2 YFSETQ. In DNA form, the CDR3 reads TGCGCCAGCAGCCCAGGAGGGCCCGGTACCACAGATACGCAGTATTTT. Amino acids: CASSPGGPGTTDTQYF.

This clone was detected a few times. The chain links TRBV15 to TRBJ1-5; a weak D match, TRBD1 (5 bases). CDR1 and CDR2 from the germline V gene are LNHNV and YYDKDF (reference sequence). The CDR3 consists of 15 residues. V dropped 6 bases and J dropped 1 base, with 13 bases sitting between them. The CDR3 region is CATRSGLGSNQPQHF. The CDR3 DNA reads as TGTGCCACCAGATCAGGGTTGGGGAGCAATCAGCCCCAGCATTTT.

V and J are TRBV27 and TRBJ2-1; D is unclear. The CDR3 is 13 residues long. Germline V lookup: CDR1 MNHEY, CDR2 SMNVEV (reference sequence). Trimming pared 3 bases from V and 5 bases from J, leaving 8 bases between. The CDR3 sequence: CASSLGPHNEQFF. CDR3 DNA sequence: TGTGCCAGCAGTTTGGGCCCTCACAATGAGCAGTTCTTC.

The J gene is TRBJ2-7, the V gene TRBV4-2; 9 bases map to TRBD1. This CDR3 has 17 amino acids. The V gene's germline CDR1 is LGHNA and CDR2 YNFKEQ. V was clipped by 2 bases and J by 0 bases; unmatched bases: 8. The CDR3 sequence: CASSQPRGTGSSYEQYF. In nucleotides, the CDR3 is TGTGCCAGCAGCCAACCCCGCGGGACAGGGAGCTCCTACGAGCAGTACTTC.

V usage is TRBV28 and J usage is TRBJ2-5; D perhaps matches TRBD1 (6 bases). Deletions cut 2 bases from V and 5 bases from J, with 15 bases between. Germline-derived CDR1 and CDR2 are MDHEN and SYDVKM. The CDR3 is 15 residues long. In DNA form, the CDR3 reads TGTGCCAGCAGTTTAGTTGGCGGGCAGGGGGAGACCCAGTACTTC. Amino acid sequence: CASSLVGGQGETQYF.

To note about this clone: The junction shows a germline mismatch at one end, possibly a read error. The chain recombines TRBV2 with TRBJ2-1; D gene uncertain. This CDR3 has 11 amino acids. CDR1 and CDR2 from the germline V gene are SNHLY and FYNNEI. Written as DNA, the CDR3 is TGTGCCAGTACCTACTACGATGAGCAGTTCTTC. Encoded protein: CASTYYDEQFF.

The rearrangement links TRBV2 to TRBJ2-1, with a weak D call TRBD1 (5 bases). The germline CDR1 and CDR2 sequences are SNHLY and FYNNEI. The CDR3 spans 14 residues. The germline V and J ends were trimmed by 7 bases and 5 bases, with 15 bases remaining between them. Here the CDR3 reads CASITQGSNNEQFF. CDR3 sequence (DNA): TGTGCCAGCATCACGCAGGGATCGAACAATGAGCAGTTCTTC.

The chain links TRBV19 to TRBJ1-1; no clear D gene. Trimming stripped 0 bases from V and 3 bases from J, with 5 bases between. The germline V gene encodes CDR1 LNHDA and CDR2 SQIVND (reference sequence). The CDR3 is 13 residues long. The CDR3 spells CASSIDLDTEAFF. The DNA of the CDR3 is TGTGCCAGTAGTATAGATCTCGACACTGAAGCTTTCTTT.

CDR3 sequence reads: CASRAMAGVINEQFF. DNA of the CDR3: TGTGCCAGTAGGGCCATGGCGGGAGTTATCAATGAGCAGTTCTTC. The V call is TRBV19, the J call TRBJ2-1, with TRBD2 matching over 7 bases. From germline, CDR1 is LNHDA and CDR2 SQIVND (reference sequence). Trimming at V came to 6 bases and at J to 6 bases, leaving 11 bases not matched to a gene. The CDR3 consists of 15 residues.

The chain links TRBV4-1 to TRBJ1-2, with no clear D. This CDR3 region has 15 residues. V was cut by 0 bases and J by 5 bases, with 13 bases left in between. Germline loops: CDR1 MGHRA, CDR2 YSYEKL. The DNA of the CDR3 is TGCGCCAGCAGCCAAGAGCCAGGAATCGTATATGGCTACACCTTC. This codes for CASSQEPGIVYGYTF.

With regard to this clone: Within the sample, other DNA sequences also encode this same CDR3. V is TRBV29-1 and J is TRBJ2-3; perhaps TRBD1 as D (5 bases). Germline CDR1 and CDR2: SQVTM and ANQGSEA. The CDR3 is 13 amino acids. The V end was cut by 5 bases, the J end by 4 bases, with 13 bases between. The CDR3 protein is CSVWGRASDTQYF. CDR3 in DNA: TGCAGCGTTTGGGGCAGGGCGTCAGATACGCAGTATTTT.

This clone appeared a single time. The chain uses TRBV27 and TRBJ2-6; tentatively, D is TRBD2 (6 bases). V was shortened by 2 bases and J by 9 bases, with 8 bases between the two germline ends. Germline V CDR1 and CDR2: MNHEY, SMNVEV (reference sequence). This CDR3 is built from 13 residues. The CDR3 spells CASSLVGGNVLTF. The CDR3 DNA is TGTGCCAGCAGTTTAGTGGGAGGCAACGTCCTGACTTTC.

This chain links TRBV7-3 with TRBJ2-1; possibly TRBD2 for D (6 bases). The CDR3 runs 14 residues. Germline CDR1 and CDR2: SGHTA and FQGTGA. V shed 5 bases and J shed 9 bases, with 17 bases lying between them. CDR3 sequence reads: CASSVTGGPGEQFF. The DNA for the CDR3 is TGTGCCAGCAGCGTCACCGGAGGGCCCGGTGAGCAGTTCTTC.

The count of this clone is one. V and J are TRBV19 and TRBJ2-1; 12 bases line up with TRBD2. V lost 5 bases to trimming and J lost 4 bases; unmatched junction nucleotides: 6. Germline CDR1 reads LNHDA; CDR2 reads SQIVND (reference sequence). The CDR3 covers 16 residues. This CDR3 is CASSPLLAGGYNEQFF. The CDR3 DNA reads TGTGCCAGTAGTCCTCTACTAGCGGGAGGTTACAATGAGCAGTTCTTC. Filled out from reference TRBV19 and TRBJ2-1, the complete variable domain reads DGGITQSPKYLFRKEGQNVTLSCEQNLNHDAMYWYRQDPGQGLRLIYYSQIVNDFQKGDIAEGYSVSREKKESFPLTVTSAQKNPTAFYLCASSPLLAGGYNEQFFGPGTRLTVL.

This chain links TRBV5-1 with TRBJ2-1; D is perhaps TRBD2 (6 bases). Germline-derived CDR1 and CDR2 are SGHRS and YFSETQ. The CDR3 runs to 16 residues. The V end was cut by 4 bases, the J end by 0 bases, with 14 bases between. The CDR3 here is CASSRFGGTSYNEQFF. The DNA for the CDR3 is TGCGCCAGCAGCCGGTTCGGCGGGACCTCCTACAATGAGCAGTTCTTC. Looking up the rest from reference TRBV5-1 and TRBJ2-1 gives the full variable domain: KAGVTQTPRYLIKTRGQQVTLSCSPISGHRSVSWYQQTPGQGLQFLFEYFSETQRNKGNFPGRFSGRQFSNSRSEMNVSTLELGDSALYLCASSRFGGTSYNEQFFGPGTRLTVL.